One sample yielded the 30 T cell receptor beta chains listed below, sequenced in a study of blood T cell repertoires in COVID-19 (dated by TCRdb to 2020 to 2022). The library was made by the immunoSEQ multiplex PCR assay. Drawn from immuneACCESS, this table holds only the in-frame rearrangements with V and J called that TCRdb kept. Clones are partly lost; checked studies trace under half to an unresolved V gene and leave the rest unexplained. The table for this sample lists some 240,000 clones; roughly 90% of them were counted only once. The top ten clonotypes cover roughly 7.8% of the sample. Sequenced: peripheral blood. The receptor set was obtained from a man between 60 and 75 years old who had recovered from COVID-19.

In DNA form, the CDR3 reads TGCGCCAGCAGCTTAGTAGCGGGGGCCAATGAGCAGTTCTTC. This gives the protein CASSLVAGANEQFF. The V and J genes are TRBV5-1 and TRBJ2-1, with 9 bases fitting TRBD2. Germline lookup yields CDR1 SGHRS and CDR2 YFSETQ. This CDR3 spans 14 amino acids. V lost 2 bases, J lost 6 bases, and 3 bases stayed unmatched.

The genes are TRBV6-5 and TRBJ1-1; D is unresolved. Germline V lookup: CDR1 MNHEY, CDR2 SVGAGI. Trimming cost V 5 bases and J 1 base, with 8 bases left between them. This CDR3 region has 13 residues. As DNA, the CDR3 is TGTGCCAGCAGTAATCAGGCGAACACTGAAGCTTTCTTT. As protein: CASSNQANTEAFF.

V and J are TRBV24-1 and TRBJ1-2, with D unclear. Germline CDR1 and CDR2: KGHDR and SFDVKD. V lost 6 bases and J lost 4, with 17 bases in between. The CDR3 is 15 residues long. The CDR3 loop reads CATSWGRRGSYGYTF. CDR3 sequence (DNA): TGTGCCACCAGTTGGGGTCGGCGGGGAAGCTATGGCTACACCTTC.

The chain couples TRBV12-3 or TRBV12-4 to TRBJ2-2, with TRBD1 as a possible D gene (6 bases). The CDR3 is 13 amino acids. V lost 7 bases and J 11 bases, leaving 17 bases between the germline ends. DNA for the CDR3: TGTGCCAGCAAATCGGTACAGGGCGGAGAGCTGTTTTTT. Its protein is CASKSVQGGELFF.

This clone was counted between two and nine times. DNA for the CDR3: TGCAGTGCTAGTCTGACAGGGGGAACTGAAGCTTTCTTT. It yields the protein CSASLTGGTEAFF. The rearrangement uses TRBV20-1 and TRBJ1-1; 9 nucleotides line up with TRBD1. V lost 3 bases, J lost 5 bases, and 4 bases stayed unmatched. Germline-derived CDR1 and CDR2 are DFQATT and SNEGSKA (reference sequence). The CDR3 is 13 amino acids.

The V and J genes are TRBV5-5 and TRBJ2-7; TRBD2 agrees at 7 bases. CDR3 length: 13 residues. CDR1 and CDR2 (germline): SGHKS, YYEKEE (reference sequence). V shed 2 bases, J shed 6 bases, and the junction held 5 bases outside the gene matches. CDR3 sequence (DNA): TGTGCCAGCAGCTTATGGGGGGAGGGCGAGCAGTACGTC. It translates to CASSLWGEGEQYV.

The chain carries TRBV5-1 and TRBJ1-2; 8 bases align to TRBD1. CDR3 length: 17 residues. Germline V gene sequence: CDR1 SGHRS, CDR2 YFSETQ. Trimming removed 0 bases from V and 1 base from J; junction bases left unmatched: 8. The CDR3, as DNA: TGCGCCAGCAGCTTGGAGGCAGGGGGCGCGGGTAACTATGGCTACACCTTC. Translated, it gives CASSLEAGGAGNYGYTF.

The V gene is TRBV10-3, the J gene TRBJ1-5, with 8 bases fitting TRBD1. This CDR3 has 13 amino acids. Per germline, CDR1 ENHRY and CDR2 SYGVKD. After removal of 6 bases from V and 5 bases from J, the junction contained 3 bases not matched to a gene. CDR3 in DNA: TGTGCCATCAGGGACAGGGTTGATCAGCCCCAGCATTTT. Residues: CAIRDRVDQPQHF.

The chain has TRBV6-6 and TRBJ1-2; the D is unclear. CDR3 size: 12 residues. V lost 5 bases, J lost 8 bases, and 12 bases lay in between. Germline V CDR1 and CDR2: MNHNY, SVGAGI (reference sequence). In DNA form, the CDR3 reads TGTGCCAGCAGTCACAAATCACGAGGCTACACCTTC. Its translation: CASSHKSRGYTF.

The chain recombines TRBV5-1 with TRBJ1-1; 7 positions agree with TRBD1. The germline V gene has CDR1 SGHRS and CDR2 YFSETQ. V trimming: 1 base; J trimming: 6 bases; junction bases outside the gene matches: 15. This CDR3 comprises 17 residues. CDR3 DNA sequence: TGCGCCAGCAGCTTGATTCTAGGGGGCCTAGGGGTTTCTGAAGCTTTCTTT. This encodes CASSLILGGLGVSEAFF.

The rearrangement links TRBV6-5 to TRBJ2-5; TRBD2 aligns across 8 bases. Germline V gene sequence: CDR1 MNHEY, CDR2 SVGAGI. There are 13 residues in the CDR3. V lost 7 bases, J lost 7 bases, and 8 bases stayed unmatched. This chain's CDR3 is CASNPGGVWTQYF. The CDR3 nucleotides read TGTGCCAGCAATCCCGGGGGGGTTTGGACCCAGTACTTC.

V and J are TRBV28 and TRBJ1-3, with unresolved D. V shed 4 bases and J shed 0 bases, with 10 bases lying between them. There are 15 residues in the CDR3. The germline CDR1 and CDR2 sequences are MDHEN and SYDVKM. CDR3 protein: CASSSAGFSGNTIYF. The CDR3 nucleotides read TGTGCCAGCAGTTCAGCGGGGTTCTCTGGAAACACCATATATTTT. Combining the CDR3 with reference TRBV28 and TRBJ1-3 gives the whole variable domain DVKVTQSSRYLVKRTGEKVFLECVQDMDHENMFWYRQDPGLGLRLIYFSYDVKMKEKGDIPEGYSVSREKKERFSLILESASTNQTSMYLCASSSAGFSGNTIYFGEGSWLTVV.

The chain's CDR3 is CASSPSLYNEQFF. CDR3 in DNA: TGTGCCAGTAGTCCTAGCCTATACAATGAGCAGTTCTTC. V usage is TRBV19 and J usage is TRBJ2-1; possible D gene TRBD2, 5 bases. The CDR3 is 13 amino acids. The V and J ends lost 5 bases and 4 bases respectively, with 9 bases between them. Germline V lookup: CDR1 LNHDA, CDR2 SQIVND (reference sequence). Full variable domain (remainder filled in from reference TRBV19 and TRBJ2-1): DGGITQSPKYLFRKEGQNVTLSCEQNLNHDAMYWYRQDPGQGLRLIYYSQIVNDFQKGDIAEGYSVSREKKESFPLTVTSAQKNPTAFYLCASSPSLYNEQFFGPGTRLTVL.

V is TRBV19 and J is TRBJ1-5; D not resolved. The CDR3 is 18 amino acids. Looked up from germline, CDR1 is LNHDA and CDR2 is SQIVND (reference sequence). Trimming cost V 3 bases and J 1 base, with 19 bases left between them. For the CDR3, the DNA is TGTGCCAGTAGTATTTCGGGAGTAGGGTTCCAAAGCAATCAGCCCCAGCATTTT. Its protein product is CASSISGVGFQSNQPQHF.

V gene TRBV30 combines with J gene TRBJ1-2, with unresolved D. CDR1 and CDR2 (germline): GTSNPN, SVGIG (reference sequence). V lost 3 bases and J lost 5, with 7 bases in between. The CDR3 is 11 amino acids. The CDR3 DNA sequence: TGTGCCTGGAGCGACAATTATGGCTACACCTTC. Translated: CAWSDNYGYTF.

The chain couples TRBV6-6 to TRBJ1-6, with 8 bases identical to TRBD1. Trimming at V came to 2 bases and at J to 9 bases, leaving 3 bases not matched to a gene. This CDR3 has 14 residues. Germline V gives CDR1 MNHNY, CDR2 SVGAGI (reference sequence). DNA of the CDR3: TGTGCCAGCAGTTACGACAGGGGAGGTTCACCCCTCCACTTT. Translation gives CASSYDRGGSPLHF.

The genes are TRBV28 and TRBJ1-3, with D hard to call. Germline V CDR1 and CDR2: MDHEN, SYDVKM. The CDR3 consists of 17 residues. V dropped 5 bases and J dropped 0 bases, with 17 bases sitting between them. The CDR3, as DNA: TGTGCCAGCAGTCCTCCAGGAGGTGAAAACTCTGGAAACACCATATATTTT. This codes for CASSPPGGENSGNTIYF.

The rearrangement links TRBV2 to TRBJ2-7; TRBD1 matches at 10 bases. V was pared by 3 bases and J by 3 bases, with 2 bases of the junction left unmatched. This CDR3 comprises 14 residues. Germline assignment: CDR1 SNHLY and CDR2 FYNNEI. CDR3 region: CASSDGTGVYEQYV. As DNA, the CDR3 is TGTGCCAGCAGTGATGGGACAGGGGTCTACGAGCAGTACGTC.

V is TRBV10-3 and J is TRBJ1-1; the D is unclear. V was cut by 3 bases and J by 0 bases, with 14 bases left in between. The CDR3 loop spans 16 amino acids. In germline, CDR1 is ENHRY, CDR2 SYGVKD. The CDR3 region is CAISELFAGMNTEAFF. As DNA, the CDR3 is TGTGCCATCAGTGAATTATTTGCGGGCATGAACACTGAAGCTTTCTTT.

This chain links TRBV3-1 (or the pseudogene TRBV3-2) with TRBJ1-5; maybe TRBD1 (6 bases). Trimming shortened V by 1 base and J by 4 bases, and 11 bases separated the two germline ends. Per germline, CDR1 LGHDT and CDR2 YNNKEL (reference sequence). This CDR3 has 15 residues. CDR3 DNA sequence: TGTGCCAGCAGCCAAGTAGTGGGGGCGAATCAGCCCCAGCATTTT. It encodes CASSQVVGANQPQHF.

J is TRBJ2-7 and V is TRBV5-6; TRBD1 might be the D (6 bases). Trimming removed 6 bases from V and 3 bases from J, with 16 bases in between. The germline CDR1 and CDR2 sequences are SGHDT and YYEEEE. The CDR3 spans 14 residues. CDR3 amino acids: CASTLPGVGYEQYF. CDR3 in DNA: TGTGCCAGCACTCTTCCAGGGGTCGGCTACGAGCAGTACTTC.

The J gene is TRBJ2-5, the V gene TRBV6-5; 8 nucleotides agree with TRBD1. Trimming took 6 bases from V and 3 from J; bases not matched to a gene: 6. Looked up from germline, CDR1 is MNHEY and CDR2 is SVGAGI. The CDR3 extends over 14 amino acids. The CDR3 region has the DNA TGTGCCAGCAGCCGACAGGGGCGAGAAGAGACCCAGTACTTC. Its translation: CASSRQGREETQYF.

The chain combines TRBV4-2 with TRBJ2-3, with 10 bases that match TRBD2. With V trimmed by 0 bases and J by 3 bases, 3 bases remained unmatched. Germline assignment: CDR1 LGHNA and CDR2 YNFKEQ. This CDR3 spans 16 amino acids. The CDR3 sequence: CASSQDSGGGTDTQYF. CDR3 nucleotide sequence: TGTGCCAGCAGCCAAGACAGCGGGGGGGGAACAGATACGCAGTATTTT.

This rearrangement joins TRBV12-5 to TRBJ2-7; the D gene is possibly TRBD2 (6 bases). Germline values: CDR1 LGHNT, CDR2 FRNRAP. The CDR3 has 15 residues. With 7 bases removed from V and 5 bases from J, the gap between germline ends came to 21 bases. The CDR3 loop is CASAPPASERDEQYF. The DNA for the CDR3 is TGTGCTAGTGCCCCACCGGCTAGCGAGAGGGACGAGCAGTACTTC. The full variable domain, in which reference TRBV12-5 and TRBJ2-7 provide the parts outside the CDR3, is DARVTQTPRHKVTEMGQEVTMRCQPILGHNTVFWYRQTMMQGLELLAYFRNRAPLDDSGMPKDRFSAEMPDATLATLKIQPSEPRDSAVYFCASAPPASERDEQYFGPGTRLTVT.

The V gene is TRBV30, the J gene TRBJ2-1; TRBD2 aligns across 13 bases. Trimming at V came to 3 bases and at J to 9 bases, leaving 8 bases not matched to a gene. There are 15 residues in the CDR3. Germline V gene sequence: CDR1 GTSNPN, CDR2 SVGIG (reference sequence). The CDR3 here is CAWSLGTSGVTEQFF. The CDR3 region has the DNA TGTGCCTGGAGCCTGGGGACTAGCGGGGTGACTGAGCAGTTCTTC. The full variable domain, its missing parts supplied by reference TRBV30 and TRBJ2-1, is SQTIHQWPATLVQPVGSPLSLECTVEGTSNPNLYWYRQAAGRGLQLLFYSVGIGQISSEVPQNLSASRPQDRQFILSSKKLLLSDSGFYLCAWSLGTSGVTEQFFGPGTRLTVL.

This clone was picked up one time. The rearrangement links TRBV5-1 to TRBJ2-5, with D tentatively TRBD2 (6 bases). The CDR3 length is 16 residues. Germline CDR1 reads SGHRS; CDR2 reads YFSETQ. Deletions cut 0 bases from V and 0 bases from J, with 12 bases between. The CDR3 DNA is TGCGCCAGCAGCTTGGTTGTAGCGGAGAACCAAGAGACCCAGTACTTC. Protein: CASSLVVAENQETQYF.

This clone was found a few times. The chain employs TRBV2 and TRBJ2-1; D is unresolved. CDR1 SNHLY and CDR2 FYNNEI come from the germline V gene. The germline V and J ends were trimmed by 4 bases and 16 bases, with 14 bases remaining between them. CDR3 length: 11 amino acids. The CDR3 reads CASSAVVGRFF. The DNA of the CDR3 is TGTGCCAGCAGTGCCGTGGTTGGGCGTTTCTTC.

The chain has TRBV12-3 or TRBV12-4 and TRBJ1-6; D ambiguous. There are 13 residues in the CDR3. V dropped 7 bases and J dropped 13 bases, with 17 bases sitting between them. CDR3 nucleotide sequence: TGTGCCAGCACGACCAGACTTGGGAGGCCCCTCCACTTT. It translates to CASTTRLGRPLHF.

The gene calls are TRBV5-6 and TRBJ2-2; weak D call: TRBD1 (7 bases). Trimming cost V 0 bases and J 3 bases, with 18 bases left between them. Germline V gene data show CDR1 as SGHDT and CDR2 as YYEEEE. CDR3 length equals 18 residues. CDR3 residues: CASSLAGGQFSDTGELFF. The CDR3 bases are TGTGCCAGCAGCTTGGCCGGGGGACAGTTCTCTGACACCGGGGAGCTGTTTTTT.

The chain carries TRBV5-1 and TRBJ1-1, with 7 bases matching TRBD1. The trim removed 0 bases at V and 3 bases at J, leaving 2 bases unmatched. Germline CDR1 is SGHRS and CDR2 is YFSETQ. This CDR3 is built from 14 residues. This CDR3 reads CASSLGQGYTEAFF. In nucleotides, the CDR3 is TGCGCCAGCAGCTTGGGACAGGGCTACACTGAAGCTTTCTTT.